This T cell receptor beta chain was profiled in a study of T cell responses to AZD1222 COVID-19 vaccine. Overall study findings and caveats: In the spike-specific TCR repertoire, nearly half reportedly target unmutated variant regions.

Method: immunoSEQ multiplex PCR; TCRdb's copy keeps in-frame clones and lacks some. In the table there are under 110,000 clones, 90% of which are singletons. As concerns this clone: Its target is not known.

Both about-4-week and about-12-week second-dose recipients were combined. V lost 2 bases and J 3 bases, leaving 11 bases between the germline ends. This CDR3 contains 14 residues. Looked up from germline, CDR1 is SGHVS and CDR2 is FQNEAQ. J is TRBJ2-7 and V is TRBV7-8; D is unclear. Sample: peripheral blood, taken 28 days after the second AZD1222 dose. This TCR was recovered from an adult who received the AZD1222 COVID-19 vaccine. CDR3 residues: CASSLLLGFYEQYF. The CDR3 nucleotides are TGTGCCAGCAGCTTATTGCTAGGATTCTACGAGCAGTACTTC.